These 12 T cell receptor beta chains came from one sample sequenced in a study of blood T cell repertoires in COVID-19. Some clones are missing from TCRdb's copy, which holds only in-frame ones; the method was immunoSEQ multiplex PCR. The sample shows roughly 230,000 clones, roughly 80% of them seen only once. The sequenced sample was peripheral blood. Receptor source: a woman older than 75 with acute or convalescent COVID-19.

This clone was detected a few times. The chain employs TRBV7-8 and TRBJ2-2, with TRBD2 identical over 8 bases. Germline V lookup: CDR1 SGHVS, CDR2 FQNEAQ. Trimming at V came to 4 bases and at J to 4 bases, leaving 5 bases not matched to a gene. The CDR3 is 15 residues long. The DNA for the CDR3 is TGTGCCAGCAGCTCAGCGGGGGCGACCACCGGGGAGCTGTTTTTT. This gives the protein CASSSAGATTGELFF.

The rearrangement links TRBV7-2 to TRBJ2-6; tentatively, D is TRBD2 (6 bases). Germline-derived CDR1 and CDR2 are SGHTA and FQGNSA. This CDR3 is 15 amino acids long. Trimming took off 5 bases at V and 1 base at J, with 9 bases between the two ends. The CDR3, as DNA: TGTGCCAGCAGCGTCGGGGGATCTGGGGCCAACGTCCTGACTTTC. Translation gives CASSVGGSGANVLTF.

V usage is TRBV7-3 and J usage is TRBJ2-6; D possibly corresponds to TRBD2 (6 bases). Germline CDR1 is SGHTA and CDR2 is FQGTGA. Trimming took 0 bases from V and 0 from J, leaving 6 bases between them. CDR3 size: 16 residues. For the CDR3, the DNA is TGTGCCAGCAGCTTAACCGGGGGCTCTGGGGCCAACGTCCTGACTTTC. Protein: CASSLTGGSGANVLTF.

This clone appeared a single time. CDR3 in DNA: TGTGCCAGCAGCTTCCTCTATAATTCACCCCTCCACTTT. Translating it yields CASSFLYNSPLHF. This sequence joins TRBV7-2 and TRBJ1-6; D gene unclear. The CDR3 has 13 amino acids. The V and J ends lost 3 bases and 3 bases respectively, with 3 bases between them. Germline CDR1 is SGHTA and CDR2 is FQGNSA.

V gene TRBV6-5 combines with J gene TRBJ2-5; 8 bases line up with TRBD2. Trimming at V came to 4 bases and at J to 2 bases, leaving 3 bases not matched to a gene. This CDR3 spans 14 amino acids. The germline V gene has CDR1 MNHEY and CDR2 SVGAGI. The CDR3 region has the DNA TGTGCCAGCAGTTTCTCGGGGGGGCAAGAGACCCAGTACTTC. Protein product: CASSFSGGQETQYF.

The chain links TRBV6-5 to TRBJ2-2, with D possibly TRBD2 on 6 matching bases. Germline CDR1 MNHEY, CDR2 SVGAGI. The CDR3 is 13 amino acids. Between the trimmed V and J ends, which lost 10 bases and 4 bases, there was a span of 13 bases. In nucleotides, the CDR3 is TGTGCCACGGACTGGGGAGGCACCGGGGAGCTGTTTTTT. Translated: CATDWGGTGELFF.

The V and J genes are TRBV9 and TRBJ2-2; 9 bases are a match to TRBD1. There are 16 residues in the CDR3. CDR1 and CDR2 (germline): SGDLS, YYNGEE. Trimming at V came to 2 bases and at J to 4 bases, leaving 6 bases not matched to a gene. The CDR3 DNA reads as TGTGCCAGCAGCGTGGCTGGGGGACAGGGCACCGGGGAGCTGTTTTTT. Residues: CASSVAGGQGTGELFF.

In its sample, this clone was seen once. V and J are TRBV5-6 and TRBJ1-5; D perhaps matches TRBD1 (6 bases). V was pared by 0 bases and J by 9 bases, with 10 bases between. The CDR3 sequence is 13 residues long. Germline CDR1 reads SGHDT; CDR2 reads YYEEEE. CDR3 amino acids: CASSLGIQGPQHF. DNA for the CDR3: TGTGCCAGCAGCTTGGGGATACAGGGGCCCCAGCATTTT. Together with reference TRBV5-6 and TRBJ1-5, the CDR3 gives the full variable domain: DAGVTQSPTHLIKTRGQQVTLRCSPKSGHDTVSWYQQALGQGPQFIFQYYEEEERQRGNFPDRFSGHQFPNYSSELNVNALLLGDSALYLCASSLGIQGPQHFGDGTRLSIL.

The V gene is TRBV28, the J gene TRBJ1-3; 11 bases line up with TRBD1. J gave up 0 bases and V 8 bases, and 9 bases lay outside the gene matches. CDR1 is MDHEN, CDR2 SYDVKM, per germline. This CDR3 region has 17 residues. The CDR3 DNA is TGTGCCAGCTGCACAGCCGGGACAGGGGGCTCTGGAAACACCATATATTTT. The encoded protein is CASCTAGTGGSGNTIYF.

The chain joins TRBV2 to TRBJ2-1; 7 positions agree with TRBD1. Germline V gene sequence: CDR1 SNHLY, CDR2 FYNNEI. Losses at the gene ends were 3 bases for V and 5 bases for J; bases not matched to a gene: 4. The CDR3 contains 14 residues. This CDR3 is CASSDRTGDNEQFF. CDR3 bases: TGTGCCAGCAGTGACCGCACAGGGGACAATGAGCAGTTCTTC.

The V gene is TRBV11-3, the J gene TRBJ1-5; D is unclear. The V end lost 1 base, the J end lost 0 bases, and 10 bases lay between the germline ends. The CDR3 length is 16 residues. From germline, CDR1 is SGHNT and CDR2 YENEEA. For the CDR3, the DNA is TGTGCCAGCAGCTTAGCCTATCGATATAGCAATCAGCCCCAGCATTTT. The encoded protein is CASSLAYRYSNQPQHF.

The chain uses TRBV9 and TRBJ1-4, with 7 bases matching TRBD1. The CDR3 sequence is 15 residues long. Losses at the gene ends were 4 bases for V and 4 bases for J; bases not matched to a gene: 7. Germline CDR1 SGDLS, CDR2 YYNGEE. CDR3 nucleotides: TGTGCCAGCAGCCTAGGGGGCCAGGATAATGAAAAACTGTTTTTT. It codes for CASSLGGQDNEKLFF.